This T cell receptor beta chain was profiled in a study of human T cells and chemical hapten exposure. Study background: The study lasted 20 to 30 weeks, and patients were dosed weekly with diphenylcyclopropenone on the scalp throughout.

Specified time point: patch test 1, 2 weeks after DPC sensitization. Treatment: therapeutic diphenylcyclopropenone sensitization with weekly scalp DPC. Patch tests were applied only after blood draws. People who gave samples had alopecia, were 18 to 70 years old, and were suitable for DPC. TCRdb reprocessed the RACE reads via MiXCR and lists one record per CDR3 protein. The sample consists of roughly 70,000 distinct CDR3 sequences, around 30% of them appearing once. In its sample, this clonotype was seen many times. The junction does not match germline at one end; this may be a read error. Germline assignment: CDR1 SNHLY and CDR2 FYNNEI. The CDR3 is made up of 13 amino acids.

The source was whole blood, collected in connection with sensitization to the hapten diphenylcyclopropenone (DPC). The source is a man between 40 and 49 years old with alopecia areata. Some clones in this sample may be carry-over from other donors' samples. The chain employs TRBV2 and TRBJ2-7; 7 bases line up with TRBD2. CDR3 sequence: CASSPLATYEQYF. DNA for the CDR3: TGTGCCAGCAGTCCACTAGCGACCTACGAGCAGTATTTC.